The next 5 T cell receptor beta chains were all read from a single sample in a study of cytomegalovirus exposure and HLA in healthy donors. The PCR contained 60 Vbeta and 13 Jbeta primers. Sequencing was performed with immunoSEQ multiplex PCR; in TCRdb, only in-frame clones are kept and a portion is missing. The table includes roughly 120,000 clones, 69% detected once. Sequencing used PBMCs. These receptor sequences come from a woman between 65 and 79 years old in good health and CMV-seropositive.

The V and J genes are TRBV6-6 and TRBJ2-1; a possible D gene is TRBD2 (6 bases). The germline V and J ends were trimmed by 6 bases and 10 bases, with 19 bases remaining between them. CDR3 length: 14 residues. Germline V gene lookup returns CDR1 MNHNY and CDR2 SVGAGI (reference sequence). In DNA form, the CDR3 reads TGTGCCAGCAGCTCGGGGGAAAATTCGGGGGAGCAGTTCTTC. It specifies CASSSGENSGEQFF.

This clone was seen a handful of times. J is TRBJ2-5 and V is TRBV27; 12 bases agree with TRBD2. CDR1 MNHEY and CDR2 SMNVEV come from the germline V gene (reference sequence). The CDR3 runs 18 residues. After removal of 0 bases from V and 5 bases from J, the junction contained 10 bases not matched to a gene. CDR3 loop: CASSLSLPSGGAVETQYF. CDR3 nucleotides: TGTGCCAGCAGTTTATCGCTCCCTAGCGGGGGGGCCGTGGAGACCCAGTACTTC.

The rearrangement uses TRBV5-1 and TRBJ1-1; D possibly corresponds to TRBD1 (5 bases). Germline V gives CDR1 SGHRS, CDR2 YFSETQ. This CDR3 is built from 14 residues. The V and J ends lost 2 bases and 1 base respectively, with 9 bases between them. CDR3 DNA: TGCGCCAGCAGCTTCAGGGACTCGAACACTGAAGCTTTCTTT. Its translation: CASSFRDSNTEAFF. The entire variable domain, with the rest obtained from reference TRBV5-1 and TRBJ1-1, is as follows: KAGVTQTPRYLIKTRGQQVTLSCSPISGHRSVSWYQQTPGQGLQFLFEYFSETQRNKGNFPGRFSGRQFSNSRSEMNVSTLELGDSALYLCASSFRDSNTEAFFGQGTRLTVV.

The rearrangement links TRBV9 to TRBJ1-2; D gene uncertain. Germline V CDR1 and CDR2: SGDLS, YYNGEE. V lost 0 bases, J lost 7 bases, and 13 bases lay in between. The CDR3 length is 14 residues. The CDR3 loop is CASSVGPTSGGYTF. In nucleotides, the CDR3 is TGTGCCAGCAGCGTAGGGCCGACGAGCGGTGGCTACACCTTC.

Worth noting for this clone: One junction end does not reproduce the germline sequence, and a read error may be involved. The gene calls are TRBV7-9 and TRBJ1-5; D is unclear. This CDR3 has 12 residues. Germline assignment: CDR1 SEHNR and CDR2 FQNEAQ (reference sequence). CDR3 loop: CSSSFGGQPQHF. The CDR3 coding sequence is TGTTCCAGCAGTTTTGGAGGGCAGCCCCAGCATTTT.